These T cell receptor beta chains were read from a single sample in a study of memory CD4+ T cells and cytomegalovirus serostatus. Here immunoSEQ multiplex PCR was the method, and the copy in TCRdb shows in-frame clones only, minus some. The sample lists 45,000 to 55,000 clones, 78% seen once, with over 0.5% in the top ten. Sequencing was performed on memory CD4+ T cells from blood. The receptors shown here come from an adult in good health and CMV-seronegative. CDR3s include the opening cysteine and the closing phenylalanine or tryptophan. Each record gives: D gene, clone size, J gene, V gene, CDR3 DNA, CDR3 protein. The D gene is left open where the match is weak. The size of a clone is reported for some rows only, either as once, few or many, or as a class for expanded clones.

>NA|NA|TRBJ1-4|TRBV6-1
TGTGCCAGCAGTGAAGAGAGGGTTACGGGTGAAAAACTGTTTTTT
CASSEERVTGEKLFF
>NA|NA|TRBJ2-3|TRBV19
TGTGCCAGTAGTATTCCCCGGAACGCAGATACGCAGTATTTT
CASSIPRNADTQYF
>TRBD1|NA|TRBJ2-7|TRBV30
TGTGCCTGGAGTGTAGACAGGGGCGAGCAGTACTTC
CAWSVDRGEQYF
>NA|NA|TRBJ2-5|TRBV27
TGTGCCAGCAGTTCTACTAGTGGAGAGACCCAGTACTTC
CASSSTSGETQYF
>TRBD1|few|TRBJ2-5|TRBV18
TGTGCCAGCTCATACTGGGACAGGCGCCAAGAGACCCAGTACTTC
CASSYWDRRQETQYF
>NA|NA|TRBJ2-5|TRBV18
TGTGCCAGCTCGCAGGCAGGGGTAAGAGAGACCCAGTACTTC
CASSQAGVRETQYF
>NA|few|TRBJ1-1|TRBV5-1
TGCGCCAGCAGCTTGATCGGCGGTAACACTGAAGCTTTCTTT
CASSLIGGNTEAFF
>NA|few|TRBJ1-1|TRBV5-1
TGCGCCAGCAGCTTAGGCGTCACAGGGAACACTGAAGCTTTCTTT
CASSLGVTGNTEAFF
>TRBD1|NA|TRBJ2-5|TRBV11-2
TGTGCCAGCAGCGGAGACAGGGGGCAATCGGAGACCCAGTACTTC
CASSGDRGQSETQYF
>TRBD2|NA|TRBJ2-7|TRBV11-2
TGTGCCAGCAGCTTAAGTGGCGGGAGCTTCTACGAGCAGTACTTC
CASSLSGGSFYEQYF
>TRBD1|NA|TRBJ2-7|TRBV7-8
TGTGCCAGCAGCTTAGCAGACTTTGGACAGGGCGGCGAGCAGTACTTC
CASSLADFGQGGEQYF
>TRBD2|once|TRBJ2-1|TRBV28
TGTGCCAGCAGTCCCACCGGGACTAGCGGGTACCTCTCCTACAATGAGCAGTTCTTC
CASSPTGTSGYLSYNEQFF
>NA|once|TRBJ2-7|TRBV28
TGTGCCAGCAGTTTTCGGGTATCAGAGGCGTACGAGCAGTACTTC
CASSFRVSEAYEQYF
>TRBD1|NA|TRBJ1-1|TRBV28
TGTGCCAGCAGAAAACAGGGGAGTAATACTGAAGCTTTCTTT
CASRKQGSNTEAFF
>NA|NA|TRBJ2-4|TRBV14
TGTGCCAGCAGCCCGTACACAGGGGCCAAAAACATTCAGTACTTC
CASSPYTGAKNIQYF
>TRBD2|once|TRBJ2-7|TRBV19
TGTGCCAGTAGAGTGACTAGCGGGAGCGACGAGCAGTACTTC
CASRVTSGSDEQYF
>NA|NA|TRBJ1-1|TRBV18
TGTGCCAGCTCTGCAGACTATAACACTGAAGCTTTCTTT
CASSADYNTEAFF
>NA|NA|TRBJ1-1|TRBV7-3
TGTGCCAGCAGCTTCGGCAGGAACACTGAAGCTTTCTTT
CASSFGRNTEAFF
>TRBD2|NA|TRBJ2-7|TRBV6-6
TGTGCCAGCAGTTACCCGGGACTAGCCGGCTACGAGCAGTACTTC
CASSYPGLAGYEQYF
>TRBD1|few|TRBJ1-5|TRBV9
TGTGCCAGCAGCCCAGGACAGGGGGCCTCTAGCAATCAGCCCCAGCATTTT
CASSPGQGASSNQPQHF
>NA|NA|TRBJ2-1|TRBV4-2
TGTGCCAGCAGCCAAGGGGGAGGGGGAAGCGATGAGCAGTTCTTC
CASSQGGGGSDEQFF
>TRBD1|once|TRBJ2-7|TRBV11-2
TGTGCCAGCAGCTCCGGACAGGCTGACTACGAGCAGTACTTC
CASSSGQADYEQYF
>NA|NA|TRBJ1-1|TRBV7-9
TGTGCCAGCAGCTTACAGGGTTCGTATAACACTGAAGCTTTCTTT
CASSLQGSYNTEAFF
>NA|once|TRBJ2-1|TRBV15
TGTGCCACCAGCAGAGAAAGGGTACGGAATGAGCAGTTCTTC
CATSRERVRNEQFF
>TRBD2|NA|TRBJ2-1|TRBV14
TGTGCCAGCAGCCACAGGGTTAGCGGGAGAGGGTACAATGAGCAGTTCTTC
CASSHRVSGRGYNEQFF
>NA|medium-sized|TRBJ1-4|TRBV2
TGTGCCAGCAGGCTTGATCGGCAGAAGGGTGAAAAACTGTTTTTT
CASRLDRQKGEKLFF
>NA|few|TRBJ1-5|TRBV6-1
TGTGCCAGCAGGGGGGCTTTAAGCAATCAGCCCCAGCATTTT
CASRGALSNQPQHF